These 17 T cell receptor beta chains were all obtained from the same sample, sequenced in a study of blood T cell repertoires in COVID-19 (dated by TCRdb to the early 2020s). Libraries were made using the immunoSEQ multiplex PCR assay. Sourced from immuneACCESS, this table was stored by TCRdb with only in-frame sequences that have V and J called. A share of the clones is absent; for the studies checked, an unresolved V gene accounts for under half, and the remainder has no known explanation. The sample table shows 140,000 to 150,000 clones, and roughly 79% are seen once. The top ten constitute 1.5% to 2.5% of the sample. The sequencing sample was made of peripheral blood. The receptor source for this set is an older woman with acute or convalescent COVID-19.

The CDR3 coding sequence is TGTGCCAGCAGCCCAGATCGGGGGAGGTCCTACGAGCAGTACTTC. Translation gives CASSPDRGRSYEQYF. The rearrangement uses TRBV7-9 and TRBJ2-7, with TRBD2 as a possible D gene (6 bases). The germline CDR1 and CDR2 sequences are SEHNR and FQNEAQ (reference sequence). The CDR3 has 15 amino acids. The V end was cut by 5 bases, the J end by 1 base, with 15 bases between.

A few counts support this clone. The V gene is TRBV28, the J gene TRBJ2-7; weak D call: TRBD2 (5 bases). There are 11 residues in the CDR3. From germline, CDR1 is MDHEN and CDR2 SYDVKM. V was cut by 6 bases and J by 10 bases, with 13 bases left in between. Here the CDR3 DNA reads TGTGCCAGCAGCCTAGGCACGGGACAGTACTTC. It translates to CASSLGTGQYF.

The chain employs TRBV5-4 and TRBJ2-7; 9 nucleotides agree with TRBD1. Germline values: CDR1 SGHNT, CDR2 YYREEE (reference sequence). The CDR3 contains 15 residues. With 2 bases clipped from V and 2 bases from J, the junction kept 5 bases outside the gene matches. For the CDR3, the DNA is TGTGCCAGCAGCTTAAGCCGGGACAGGGCCTACGAGCAGTACTTC. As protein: CASSLSRDRAYEQYF.

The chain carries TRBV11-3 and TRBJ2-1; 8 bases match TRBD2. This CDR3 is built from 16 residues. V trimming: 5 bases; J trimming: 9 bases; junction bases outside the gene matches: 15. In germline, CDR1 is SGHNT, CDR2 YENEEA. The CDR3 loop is CASSPAGTSFGGEQFF. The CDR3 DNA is TGTGCCAGCAGCCCCGCCGGGACTAGTTTCGGCGGTGAGCAGTTCTTC.

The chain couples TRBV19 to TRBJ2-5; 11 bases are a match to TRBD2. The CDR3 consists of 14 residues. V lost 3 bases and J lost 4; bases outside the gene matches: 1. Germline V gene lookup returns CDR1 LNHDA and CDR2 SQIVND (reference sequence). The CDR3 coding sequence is TGTGCCAGTAGTATGGGACTAGCGGTAGAGACCCAGTACTTC. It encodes CASSMGLAVETQYF.

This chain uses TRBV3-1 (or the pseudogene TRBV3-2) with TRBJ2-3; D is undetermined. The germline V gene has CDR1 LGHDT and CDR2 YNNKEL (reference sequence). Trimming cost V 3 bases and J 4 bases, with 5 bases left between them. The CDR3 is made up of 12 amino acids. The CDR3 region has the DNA TGTGCCAGCAGCCAGGCAGCAGATACGCAGTATTTT. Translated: CASSQAADTQYF.

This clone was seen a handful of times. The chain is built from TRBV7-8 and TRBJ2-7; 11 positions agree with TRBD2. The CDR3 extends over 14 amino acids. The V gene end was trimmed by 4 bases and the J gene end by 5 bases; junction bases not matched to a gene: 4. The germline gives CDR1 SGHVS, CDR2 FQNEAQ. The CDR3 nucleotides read TGTGCCAGCAGCTCTAGCGGGAGGACCCACGAGCAGTACTTC. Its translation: CASSSSGRTHEQYF. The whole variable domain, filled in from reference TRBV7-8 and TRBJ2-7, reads GAGVSQSPRYKVAKRGQDVALRCDPISGHVSLFWYQQALGQGPEFLTYFQNEAQLDKSGLPSDRFFAERPEGSVSTLKIQRTQQEDSAVYLCASSSSGRTHEQYFGPGTRLTVT.

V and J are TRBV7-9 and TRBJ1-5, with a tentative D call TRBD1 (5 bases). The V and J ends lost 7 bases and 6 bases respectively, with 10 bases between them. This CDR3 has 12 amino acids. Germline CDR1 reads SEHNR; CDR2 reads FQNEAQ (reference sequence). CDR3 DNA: TGTGCCAGCACCGCGGGGCGTCAGCCCCAGCATTTT. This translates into CASTAGRQPQHF. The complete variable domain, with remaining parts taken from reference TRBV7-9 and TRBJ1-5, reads DTGVSQNPRHKITKRGQNVTFRCDPISEHNRLYWYRQTLGQGPEFLTYFQNEAQLEKSRLLSDRFSAERPKGSFSTLEIQRTEQGDSAMYLCASTAGRQPQHFGDGTRLSIL.

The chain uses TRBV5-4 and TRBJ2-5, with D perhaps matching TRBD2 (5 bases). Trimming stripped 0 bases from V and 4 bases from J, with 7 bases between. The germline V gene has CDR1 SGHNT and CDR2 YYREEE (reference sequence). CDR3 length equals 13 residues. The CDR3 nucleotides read TGTGCCAGCAGCTTGGTGGCGGGAGAGACCCAGTACTTC. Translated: CASSLVAGETQYF.

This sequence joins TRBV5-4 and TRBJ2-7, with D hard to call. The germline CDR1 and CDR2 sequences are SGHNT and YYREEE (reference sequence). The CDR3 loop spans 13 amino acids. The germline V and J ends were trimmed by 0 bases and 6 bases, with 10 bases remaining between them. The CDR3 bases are TGTGCCAGCAGCTTGGCGGCGCGAGGCGAGCAGTACTTC. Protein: CASSLAARGEQYF. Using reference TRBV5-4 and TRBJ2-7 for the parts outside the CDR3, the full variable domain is ETGVTQSPTHLIKTRGQQVTLRCSSQSGHNTVSWYQQALGQGPQFIFQYYREEENGRGNFPPRFSGLQFPNYSSELNVNALELDDSALYLCASSLAARGEQYFGPGTRLTVT.

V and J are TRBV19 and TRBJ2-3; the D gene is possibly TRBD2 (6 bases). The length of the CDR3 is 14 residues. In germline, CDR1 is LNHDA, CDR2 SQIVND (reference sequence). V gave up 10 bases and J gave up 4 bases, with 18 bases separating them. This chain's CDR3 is CATGVGAVADTQYF. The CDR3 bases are TGTGCCACGGGGGTGGGAGCGGTAGCAGATACGCAGTATTTT.

The chain's CDR3 is CASSLGRRQGGKLFF. In nucleotides, the CDR3 is TGTGCCAGCAGCTTAGGCCGAAGACAGGGTGGAAAACTGTTTTTT. The J gene is TRBJ1-4, the V gene TRBV11-2; 7 positions match TRBD1. CDR1 is SGHAT, CDR2 FQNNGV, per germline. CDR3 length equals 15 residues. J gave up 10 bases and V 1 base, and 9 bases lay outside the gene matches.

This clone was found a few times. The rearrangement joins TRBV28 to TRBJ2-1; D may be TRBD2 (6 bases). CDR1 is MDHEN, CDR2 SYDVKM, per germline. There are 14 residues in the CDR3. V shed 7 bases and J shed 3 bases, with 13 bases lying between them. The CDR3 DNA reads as TGTGCCAGCACTAAGGCGGGGTACTACAATGAGCAGTTCTTC. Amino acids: CASTKAGYYNEQFF.

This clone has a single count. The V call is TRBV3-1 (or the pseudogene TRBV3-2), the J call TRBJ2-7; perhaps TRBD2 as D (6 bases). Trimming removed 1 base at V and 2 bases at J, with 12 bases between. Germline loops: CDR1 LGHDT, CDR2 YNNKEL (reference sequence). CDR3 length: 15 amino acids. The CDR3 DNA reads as TGTGCCAGCAGCCAAGGCCCTAGCGCGGCCTACGAGCAGTACTTC. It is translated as CASSQGPSAAYEQYF.

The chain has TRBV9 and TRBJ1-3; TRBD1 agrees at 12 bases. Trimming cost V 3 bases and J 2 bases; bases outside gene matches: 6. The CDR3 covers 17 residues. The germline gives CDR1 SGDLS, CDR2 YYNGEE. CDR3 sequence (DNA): TGTGCCAGCAGCGCTTCGGGACAGGGGGCGGCTGGAAACACCATATATTTT. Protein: CASSASGQGAAGNTIYF.

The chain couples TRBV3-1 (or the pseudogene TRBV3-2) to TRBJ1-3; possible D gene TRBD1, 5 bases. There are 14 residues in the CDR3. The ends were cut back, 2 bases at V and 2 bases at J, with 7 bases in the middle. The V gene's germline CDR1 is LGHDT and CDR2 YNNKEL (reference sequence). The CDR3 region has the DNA TGTGCCAGCAGCCAAAGGGGCACTGGAAACACCATATATTTT. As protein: CASSQRGTGNTIYF.

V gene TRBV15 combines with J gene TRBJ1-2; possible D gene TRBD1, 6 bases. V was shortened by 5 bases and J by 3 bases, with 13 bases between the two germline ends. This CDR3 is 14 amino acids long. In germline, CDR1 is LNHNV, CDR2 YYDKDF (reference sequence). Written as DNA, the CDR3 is TGTGCCACCAGCGGCTATCGACAGGACTATGGCTACACCTTC. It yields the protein CATSGYRQDYGYTF.